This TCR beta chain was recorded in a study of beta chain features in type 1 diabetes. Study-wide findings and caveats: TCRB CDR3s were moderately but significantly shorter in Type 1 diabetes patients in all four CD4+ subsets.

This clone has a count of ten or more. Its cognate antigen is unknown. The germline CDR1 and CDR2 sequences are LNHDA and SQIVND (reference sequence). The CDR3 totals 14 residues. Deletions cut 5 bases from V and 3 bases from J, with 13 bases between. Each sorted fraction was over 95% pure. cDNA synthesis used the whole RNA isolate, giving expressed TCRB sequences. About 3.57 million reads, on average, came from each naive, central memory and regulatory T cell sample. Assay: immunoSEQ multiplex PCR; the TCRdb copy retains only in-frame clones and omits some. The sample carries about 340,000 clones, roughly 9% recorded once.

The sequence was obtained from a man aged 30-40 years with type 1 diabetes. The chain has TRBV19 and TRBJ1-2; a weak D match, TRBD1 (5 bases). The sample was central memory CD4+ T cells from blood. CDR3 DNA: TGTGCCAGTAGTCGGGGGACTCAATACTATGGCTACACCTTC. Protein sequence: CASSRGTQYYGYTF.